Listed here is a single T cell receptor (beta chain). V shed 5 bases and J shed 3 bases, with 13 bases lying between them. Germline assignment: CDR1 SGHTA and CDR2 FQGTGA. The CDR3 totals 15 residues. This sample was included in a study of T cell changes during pregnancy in multiple sclerosis. Method: immunoSEQ multiplex PCR; TCRdb's copy keeps in-frame clones and lacks some. This sample has about 51,000 clones; about 92% occur once, and the top ten carry around 2%. V is TRBV7-3 and J is TRBJ2-2; D call uncertain. The TCR sequence derives from a female donor with multiple sclerosis, enrolled in a pregnancy study. Sequencing was performed on peripheral blood, taken in the second trimester of pregnancy. CDR3 loop: CASSPGPADTGELFF. CDR3 nucleotide sequence: TGTGCCAGCAGCCCCGGCCCGGCGGACACCGGGGAGCTGTTTTTT.